A single sample gave rise to the 17 T cell receptor beta chains below, sequenced in a study of T cells after yellow fever vaccination. MiXCR, run by TCRdb on the 5' RACE reads, gives a single entry per CDR3 protein. Of under 250,000 distinct CDR3 sequences in the sample, 3% to 4% were seen once. The sequencing used CD4+ T cells sorted from PBMCs, collected 10 days after the yellow fever booster vaccination. Receptors were obtained from a man aged 18 to 30 who received the YFV17D yellow fever vaccine.

This clonotype turned up a few times. The rearrangement joins TRBV20-1 to TRBJ2-3; TRBD2 is a possible D gene (5 bases). The germline V gene encodes CDR1 DFQATT and CDR2 SNEGSKA (reference sequence). The CDR3 is made up of 14 amino acids. The V gene lost 0 bases and the J gene lost 5 bases, with 12 bases spanning the gap. The CDR3 loop is CSARDFGRGDTQYF. The CDR3 DNA reads TGCAGTGCTAGAGACTTCGGACGGGGAGATACGCAGTATTTT.

The V gene is TRBV27, the J gene TRBJ2-7; the D gene could be TRBD1 or TRBD2 (5 bases each). The germline CDR1 and CDR2 sequences are MNHEY and SMNVEV (reference sequence). The CDR3 has 14 residues. The V end lost 5 bases, the J end lost 6 bases, and 17 bases lay between the germline ends. CDR3 bases: TGTGCCAGCAGTGTCAAGGGGAGTAGGGGCGAGCAGTACGTC. Translation gives CASSVKGSRGEQYV.

The table lists this clonotype with many counts. This chain joins TRBV7-6 and TRBJ2-7; 9 nucleotides agree with TRBD1. CDR1 and CDR2 from the germline V gene are SGHVS and FNYEAQ. Losses at the gene ends were 3 bases for V and 5 bases for J; bases not matched to a gene: 2. The CDR3 consists of 13 residues. In DNA form, the CDR3 reads TGTGCCAGCAGCTTTAGGACAGGGGACGAGCAGTACTTC. Translating it yields CASSFRTGDEQYF.

This clonotype was seen at least ten times. The chain links TRBV11-2 to TRBJ2-4, with 9 bases lining up with TRBD1. The CDR3 loop spans 16 amino acids. Germline loops: CDR1 SGHAT, CDR2 FQNNGV. The V segment lost 5 bases and the J segment 0 bases; nucleotides outside the gene matches: 5. CDR3 nucleotide sequence: TGTGCCAGCAGCCACGGGACAGGGTTAGCCAAAAACATTCAGTACTTC. Translated: CASSHGTGLAKNIQYF.

This clonotype was detected a few times. The chain joins TRBV24-1 to TRBJ1-3, with unresolved D. Germline assignment: CDR1 KGHDR and CDR2 SFDVKD. The ends were cut back, 3 bases at V and 0 bases at J, with 8 bases in the middle. This CDR3 has 15 amino acids. CDR3 DNA: TGTGCCACCAGTGATCCTAGGTCCTCTGGAAACACCATATATTTT. Its protein is CATSDPRSSGNTIYF.

V and J are TRBV5-1 and TRBJ1-2; 8 bases are shared with TRBD1. The CDR3 length is 14 residues. V shed 1 base, J shed 10 bases, and the junction held 9 bases outside the gene matches. Looked up from germline, CDR1 is SGHRS and CDR2 is YFSETQ. The CDR3 coding sequence is TGCGCCAGCAGCTTGCTGTTAGGACAGGGAGACTACACCTTC. The encoded protein is CASSLLLGQGDYTF. The full variable domain, in which reference TRBV5-1 and TRBJ1-2 provide the parts outside the CDR3, is KAGVTQTPRYLIKTRGQQVTLSCSPISGHRSVSWYQQTPGQGLQFLFEYFSETQRNKGNFPGRFSGRQFSNSRSEMNVSTLELGDSALYLCASSLLLGQGDYTFGSGTRLTVV.

This clonotype was recorded many times. An end of the junction differs from the germline gene, which may be a read error. The V call is TRBV7-9, the J call TRBJ1-1, with TRBD1 matching 7 bases. The CDR3 spans 13 residues. Germline V gene data show CDR1 as SEHNR and CDR2 as FQNEAQ (reference sequence). CDR3 region: CASSLQGGTEAFF. DNA for the CDR3: TGCGCCAGCAGCTTGCAGGGGGGCACTGAAGCTTTCTTT.

In its sample, this clonotype was seen many times. V usage is TRBV5-1 and J usage is TRBJ2-1; D call uncertain. V was shortened by 1 base and J by 0 bases, with 8 bases between the two germline ends. Germline V gene lookup returns CDR1 SGHRS and CDR2 YFSETQ. The CDR3 totals 15 residues. The CDR3 DNA is TGCGCCAGCAGCTTGTGGGGTATCTCCTACAATGAGCAGTTCTTC. It is translated as CASSLWGISYNEQFF.

This clonotype came up a few times. The CDR3 region has the DNA TGTGCCAGCAGTTACTCACCGGTGGGCAATCAGCCCCAGCATTTT. It encodes CASSYSPVGNQPQHF. The chain carries TRBV6-5 and TRBJ1-5; D is unresolved. V was shortened by 0 bases and J by 2 bases, with 8 bases between the two germline ends. This CDR3 is 15 amino acids long. CDR1 and CDR2 (germline): MNHEY, SVGAGI.

This clonotype showed up many times. The CDR3 DNA reads TGTGCCAGCAGATTAAGACTGTCGAGCTCCTACAATGAGCAGTTCTTC. Protein product: CASRLRLSSSYNEQFF. The rearrangement links TRBV7-2 to TRBJ2-1; no clear D. V was pared by 6 bases and J by 0 bases, with 15 bases between. Germline loops: CDR1 SGHTA, CDR2 FQGNSA. This CDR3 region has 16 residues.

Ten or more counts support this clonotype. An end of the junction differs from the germline gene, which may be a read error. The chain joins TRBV5-1 to TRBJ2-5; weak D call: TRBD1 (6 bases). CDR1 is SGHRS and CDR2 is YFSETQ in the germline V gene. CDR3 length equals 14 residues. For the CDR3, the DNA is TGTGCCAGCAGTTTAGAGGGCAGGGGTGAGACCCAGTACTTC. Residues: CASSLEGRGETQYF.

This clonotype was observed many times. The chain recombines TRBV5-1 with TRBJ1-4; 10 nucleotides align to TRBD1. Germline CDR1 and CDR2: SGHRS and YFSETQ. CDR3 length equals 16 residues. After removal of 3 bases from V and 8 bases from J, the junction contained 10 bases not matched to a gene. The CDR3 spells CASSWSLGTGEEKLFF. CDR3 sequence (DNA): TGCGCCAGCAGCTGGAGCTTAGGGACAGGGGAAGAAAAACTGTTTTTT. Combining the CDR3 with reference TRBV5-1 and TRBJ1-4 gives the whole variable domain KAGVTQTPRYLIKTRGQQVTLSCSPISGHRSVSWYQQTPGQGLQFLFEYFSETQRNKGNFPGRFSGRQFSNSRSEMNVSTLELGDSALYLCASSWSLGTGEEKLFFGSGTQLSVL.

This clonotype was detected many times. V and J are TRBV21-1 and TRBJ1-1. TRBV21-1 is a pseudogene locus. The CDR3 totals 12 residues. The CDR3 DNA reads as TGTGCCACCTCCCGTAGGAACACTGAAGCTTTCTTT. This codes for CATSRRNTEAFF.

The chain uses TRBV4-1 and TRBJ1-1, with a possible D match to TRBD1 (5 bases). Per the germline V gene, CDR1 is MGHRA and CDR2 is YSYEKL. Trimming left V 8 bases short and J 4 bases short, with 26 bases between. The CDR3 runs 17 residues. The CDR3 loop is CASRPLVNSRGGTEAFF. As DNA, the CDR3 is TGCGCCAGCCGCCCACTCGTTAATTCAAGGGGAGGCACTGAAGCTTTCTTT.

This clonotype was observed many times. The chain has TRBV12-3 or TRBV12-4 and TRBJ1-5; D uncertain. V gave up 6 bases and J gave up 6 bases, with 9 bases separating them. The CDR3 contains 12 residues. DNA of the CDR3: TGTGCCAGCAGCATCCGTGTTCAGCCCCAGCATTTT. Its translation is CASSIRVQPQHF.

This clonotype appeared many times. The chain joins TRBV5-4 to TRBJ2-4, with D possibly matching TRBD1 (6 bases). Germline CDR1 SGHNT, CDR2 YYREEE (reference sequence). V was shortened by 1 base and J by 7 bases, with 12 bases between the two germline ends. The CDR3 consists of 14 residues. The CDR3 bases are TGTGCCAGCAGCTTGAAGGACAGTACTAACATTCAGTACTTC. This encodes CASSLKDSTNIQYF.

The sample holds many counts of this clonotype. This sequence joins TRBV6-5 and TRBJ2-6; no reliable D call. Germline V lookup: CDR1 MNHEY, CDR2 SVGAGI. The CDR3 loop spans 15 amino acids. V was shortened by 2 bases and J by 0 bases, with 5 bases between the two germline ends. The CDR3 loop reads CASSYDHSGANVLTF. The CDR3, as DNA: TGTGCCAGCAGTTACGATCACTCTGGGGCCAACGTCCTGACTTTC.